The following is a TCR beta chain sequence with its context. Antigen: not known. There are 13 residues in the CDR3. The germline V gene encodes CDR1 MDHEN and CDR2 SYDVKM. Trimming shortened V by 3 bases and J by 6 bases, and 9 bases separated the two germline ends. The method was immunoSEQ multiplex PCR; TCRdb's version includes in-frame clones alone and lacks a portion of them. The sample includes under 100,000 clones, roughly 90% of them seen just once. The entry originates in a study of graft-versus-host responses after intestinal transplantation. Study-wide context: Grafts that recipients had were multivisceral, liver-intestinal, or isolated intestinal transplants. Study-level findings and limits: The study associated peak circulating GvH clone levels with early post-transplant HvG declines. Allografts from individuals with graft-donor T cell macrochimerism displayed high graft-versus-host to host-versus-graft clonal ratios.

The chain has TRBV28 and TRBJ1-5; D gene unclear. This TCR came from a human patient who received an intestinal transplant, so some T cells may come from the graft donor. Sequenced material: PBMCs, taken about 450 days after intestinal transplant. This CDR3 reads CASSFGYGQPQHF. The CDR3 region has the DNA TGTGCCAGCAGTTTCGGTTATGGTCAGCCCCAGCATTTT.